Listed here are 26 T cell receptor beta chains from one sample, sequenced in a study of response to subunit inactivated influenza vaccine (dated by TCRdb to 2017 to 2018). Receptor libraries were prepared by RT-PCR. Sequencing was performed on an Illumina HiSeq 2500. Starting from the raw public reads, TCRdb applied fastp trimming at Q25, assembled clones with MiXCR and retained in-frame beta chains. Each record represents a unique CDR3 protein, reported with the most common genes and DNA among its rows. The sample profile shows fewer than 600,000 distinct CDR3 sequences; approximately 7.2% of them were found once. Roughly 13% of the sample is taken by the ten largest. This material consisted of PBMCs from blood, taken roughly 24 months after vaccination. The receptors originated from a man aged 45 to 75 who received an inactivated influenza vaccine. Donor details come from another sample of the same person, matched by shared clones.

Only a few counts were recorded for this clonotype. The rearrangement uses TRBV7-9 and TRBJ2-2; 7 nucleotides agree with TRBD2. Per germline, CDR1 SEHNR and CDR2 FQNEAQ (reference sequence). The junction had 11 bases not matched to a gene; V was cut back by 5 bases and J by 5 bases. The CDR3 loop spans 16 amino acids. In DNA form, the CDR3 reads TGTGCCAGCAGCCCGCCGGGACTACCAAAAACCGGGGAGCTGTTTTTT. Translating gives CASSPPGLPKTGELFF.

There are a few counts of this clonotype. The chain combines TRBV29-1 with TRBJ1-2, with TRBD1 as a possible D gene (5 bases). Trimming took off 1 base at V and 4 bases at J, with 10 bases between the two ends. The germline V gene has CDR1 SQVTM and CDR2 ANQGSEA. This CDR3 spans 13 amino acids. In nucleotides, the CDR3 is TGCAGCGTTGAAGGGACACTCAGCTATGGCTACACCTTC. Translated: CSVEGTLSYGYTF.

This chain joins TRBV2 and TRBJ2-5; D not certain. The V end lost 10 bases, the J end lost 5 bases, and 2 bases lay between the germline ends. CDR1 is SNHLY and CDR2 is FYNNEI in the germline V gene. CDR3 length equals 8 residues. DNA of the CDR3: TGTGCCATTGAGACCCAGTACTTC. This gives the protein CAIETQYF.

This clonotype was counted a few times. The chain carries TRBV9 and TRBJ2-1; TRBD2 might be the D (5 bases). CDR3 size: 15 residues. V was shortened by 4 bases and J by 2 bases, with 13 bases between the two germline ends. CDR1 and CDR2 (germline): SGDLS, YYNGEE. CDR3: CASSTRDLTYNEQFF. CDR3 DNA: TGTGCCAGCAGCACCCGGGATCTAACCTACAATGAGCAGTTCTTC.

On this clonotype: Sequence at one end of the junction differs from germline and may be a read error. The chain links TRBV20-1 to TRBJ2-1; a weak D match, TRBD1 (5 bases). The germline V gene encodes CDR1 DFQATT and CDR2 SNEGSKA (reference sequence). The CDR3 covers 14 residues. CDR3 protein: CRALDKGSCNEQFF. CDR3 bases: TGCAGGGCCTTGGACAAGGGATCCTGCAATGAGCAGTTCTTC.

The chain links TRBV4-2 to TRBJ2-1, with 8 bases fitting TRBD2. This CDR3 comprises 15 residues. Trimming removed 2 bases from V and 6 bases from J; junction bases left unmatched: 6. Germline CDR1 LGHNA, CDR2 YNFKEQ. CDR3 in amino acids: CASSQPGLVINEQFF. In DNA, the CDR3 is TGTGCCAGCAGCCAACCGGGACTAGTTATCAATGAGCAGTTCTTC.

This clonotype was found a few times. This chain uses TRBV5-5 with TRBJ2-1; 9 bases are a match to TRBD2. The V and J ends lost 4 bases and 6 bases, in that order; junction bases with no gene match: 11. The CDR3 consists of 16 residues. Germline V CDR1 and CDR2: SGHKS, YYEKEE (reference sequence). The CDR3 DNA sequence: TGTGCCAGCAGCGCCTTTAGCGGGGGCGTATCCAATGAGCAGTTCTTC. Its translation: CASSAFSGGVSNEQFF.

This clonotype was seen more than once but under ten times. This chain uses TRBV11-3 with TRBJ2-5; 9 nucleotides line up with TRBD2. The CDR3 is made up of 15 amino acids. Germline loops: CDR1 SGHNT, CDR2 YENEEA. J was trimmed by 1 base and V by 4 bases; bases with no gene match: 4. CDR3 in DNA: TGTGCCAGCAGCTCTAGCGGGACCCTCCAAGAGACCCAGTACTTC. The encoded protein is CASSSSGTLQETQYF.

This clonotype was counted only a few times. The chain joins TRBV30 to TRBJ1-2; possible D gene TRBD1, 5 bases. CDR3 length equals 14 residues. V was clipped by 4 bases and J by 8 bases, with 20 bases between them. In germline, CDR1 is GTSNPN, CDR2 SVGIG (reference sequence). In DNA form, the CDR3 reads TGTGCCTGGAAAAAACAGGAGTACGTCGGCGGCTACACCTTC. This translates into CAWKKQEYVGGYTF.

As for this clonotype: A read error may account for a junction end that differs from germline. V usage is TRBV24-1 and J usage is TRBJ2-3, with 8 nucleotides matching TRBD2. Germline V gene data show CDR1 as KGHDR and CDR2 as SFDVKD. This CDR3 is built from 17 residues. This CDR3 is CATSDPNPGLDPETQYF. Written as DNA, the CDR3 is TGTGCCACCAGTGACCCTAATCCGGGACTAGACCCAGAGACGCAGTATTTT.

Only a few counts were recorded for this clonotype. The V and J genes are TRBV6-1 and TRBJ2-1, with 15 nucleotides matching TRBD2. Germline assignment: CDR1 MNHNS and CDR2 SASEGT. This CDR3 is 17 amino acids long. V lost 6 bases and J lost 4; bases outside the gene matches: 7. The CDR3 DNA follows: TGTGCCAGCAGACCCGGGACTAGCGGGGGGCATTACAATGAGCAGTTCTTC. Translating it yields CASRPGTSGGHYNEQFF.

This clonotype was seen ten or more times. This sequence joins TRBV20-1 and TRBJ2-1; tentative D call: TRBD1 (6 bases). The CDR3 has 16 residues. The ends were cut back, 0 bases at V and 5 bases at J, with 17 bases in the middle. Germline V gives CDR1 DFQATT, CDR2 SNEGSKA (reference sequence). As DNA, the CDR3 is TGCAGTGCTAGAGATGTAAGGCAGGGGACGAACAATGAGCAGTTCTTC. This codes for CSARDVRQGTNNEQFF.

This clonotype was counted many times. The V gene is TRBV29-1, the J gene TRBJ2-7; 7 nucleotides line up with TRBD1. The ends lost 7 bases at V and 4 bases at J; junction bases unmatched: 4. The CDR3 has 11 amino acids. Germline V gives CDR1 SQVTM, CDR2 ANQGSEA. This CDR3 is CSAGQFYEQYF. The CDR3 nucleotides read TGCAGCGCGGGACAGTTTTACGAGCAGTACTTC.

About this clonotype itself: A much larger clone lies one base from this, so it may be a read error. The chain links TRBV9 to TRBJ1-3; D is unresolved. This CDR3 contains 15 residues. The V end lost 4 bases, the J end lost 0 bases, and 11 bases lay between the germline ends. Germline assignment: CDR1 SGDLS and CDR2 YYNGEE. The CDR3 loop is CASSTRGVSGNTIYF. CDR3 bases: TGTGCCAGCAGCACTCGCGGGGTCTCTGGAAACACCATATATTTT. Full variable domain (outside the CDR3, taken from reference TRBV9 and TRBJ1-3): DSGVTQTPKHLITATGQRVTLRCSPRSGDLSVYWYQQSLDQGLQFLIQYYNGEERAKGNILERFSAQQFPDLHSELNLSSLELGDSALYFCASSTRGVSGNTIYFGEGSWLTVV.

This clonotype has a count of ten or more. The chain is built from TRBV12-3 or TRBV12-4 and TRBJ1-3, with unresolved D. This CDR3 is 14 amino acids long. Trimming took off 1 base at V and 4 bases at J, with 8 bases between the two ends. CDR3 residues: CASSLVPAGNTIYF. In nucleotides, the CDR3 is TGTGCCAGCAGTTTAGTCCCGGCGGGAAACACCATATATTTT.

This clonotype was observed at least ten times. The chain employs TRBV30 and TRBJ2-3, with TRBD2 identical over 10 bases. The germline V gene encodes CDR1 GTSNPN and CDR2 SVGIG (reference sequence). After removal of 1 base from V and 6 bases from J, the junction contained 7 bases not matched to a gene. This CDR3 has 15 residues. CDR3 protein: CAWSDSGGSSDTQYF. CDR3 nucleotide sequence: TGTGCCTGGAGTGATAGCGGGGGGAGTTCGGATACGCAGTATTTT.

Many counts were recorded for this clonotype. The chain has TRBV4-3 and TRBJ1-1, with TRBD1 matching over 7 bases. V trimming: 0 bases; J trimming: 8 bases; junction bases outside the gene matches: 6. Germline CDR1 is LGHNA and CDR2 is YSLEER. This CDR3 region has 14 residues. The CDR3 bases are TGCGCCAGCAGCCAAGATCGAGGGGGCACCGAAGCTTTCTTT. Protein: CASSQDRGGTEAFF.

This clonotype was seen repeatedly, ten times or more. The rearrangement uses TRBV12-3 or TRBV12-4 and TRBJ2-7; TRBD1 might be the D (5 bases). CDR3 length equals 12 residues. V was shortened by 3 bases and J by 5 bases, with 8 bases between the two germline ends. CDR3 amino acids: CASSFVGDEQYF. CDR3 nucleotides: TGTGCCAGCAGTTTCGTAGGGGACGAGCAGTACTTC.

This clonotype turned up a few times. The V and J genes are TRBV5-6 and TRBJ2-2; 13 bases match TRBD2. This CDR3 contains 16 residues. Trimming took 3 bases from V and 7 from J; bases not matched to a gene: 6. The germline V gene encodes CDR1 SGHDT and CDR2 YYEEEE. The CDR3 reads CASSYRTSGRGGELFF. CDR3 in DNA: TGTGCCAGCAGCTACCGGACTAGCGGGAGAGGCGGGGAGCTGTTTTTT.

The chain carries TRBV2 and TRBJ2-3, with 9 bases fitting TRBD2. Germline CDR1 reads SNHLY; CDR2 reads FYNNEI. The CDR3 length is 15 residues. With 7 bases clipped from V and 2 bases from J, the junction kept 7 bases outside the gene matches. For the CDR3, the DNA is TGTGCCAGCAAAGGGGGACTAGCCTTCACAGATACGCAGTATTTT. Encoded protein: CASKGGLAFTDTQYF.

V usage is TRBV6-2 or TRBV6-3 and J usage is TRBJ2-3; TRBD2 aligns across 9 bases. With 2 bases clipped from V and 4 bases from J, the junction kept 7 bases outside the gene matches. The CDR3 spans 16 residues. Germline V gene data show CDR1 as MNHEY and CDR2 as SVGEGT. In DNA, the CDR3 is TGTGCCAGCAGTTACGGCGGGGGGGCCTTTGCAGATACGCAGTATTTT. This codes for CASSYGGGAFADTQYF.

In regard to this clonotype: The junction does not match germline at one end; this may be a read error. V and J are TRBV7-7 and TRBJ2-5, with 7 nucleotides matching TRBD2. The CDR3 is 15 amino acids. Germline V CDR1 and CDR2: SSHAT, FNYEAQ (reference sequence). The CDR3 region has the DNA TGTGCTAGCAGCTTAGAATCAGGCCGCGGGGGGACCCAGTACTTC. Protein product: CASSLESGRGGTQYF.

Only a few counts were recorded for this clonotype. The genes are TRBV4-2 and TRBJ2-5; D uncertain. Germline V gene data show CDR1 as LGHNA and CDR2 as YNFKEQ. V gave up 0 bases and J gave up 4 bases, with 6 bases separating them. The length of the CDR3 is 13 residues. The CDR3 bases are TGTGCCAGCAGCCAAGAGTGGGGAGAGACCCAGTACTTC. Its protein is CASSQEWGETQYF.

The chain employs TRBV30 and TRBJ2-2; D not certain. This CDR3 contains 13 residues. Germline V lookup: CDR1 GTSNPN, CDR2 SVGIG (reference sequence). V dropped 7 bases and J dropped 1 base, with 10 bases sitting between them. CDR3 sequence: CAYLPGNTGELFF. The DNA of the CDR3 is TGTGCCTACCTACCAGGGAACACCGGGGAGCTGTTTTTT.

This clonotype was picked up a small number of times. The rearrangement links TRBV7-2 to TRBJ1-6, with TRBD1 identical over 7 bases. CDR3 length: 16 residues. Germline V lookup: CDR1 SGHTA, CDR2 FQGNSA. The trim removed 5 bases at V and 7 bases at J, leaving 11 bases unmatched. In DNA form, the CDR3 reads TGTGCCAGCAGCCCATTCCAGGGGACAGCAAATTCACCCCTCCACTTT. Translating it yields CASSPFQGTANSPLHF.

The sample holds a few counts of this clonotype. The chain's CDR3 is CSAWDRSSYGYTF. The CDR3 DNA reads as TGCAGTGCGTGGGACAGATCTAGCTATGGCTACACCTTC. V and J are TRBV20-1 and TRBJ1-2; 7 nucleotides align to TRBD1. From germline, CDR1 is DFQATT and CDR2 SNEGSKA (reference sequence). This CDR3 is built from 13 residues. V lost 6 bases and J lost 4; bases outside the gene matches: 8.